The clone carrying this T cell receptor (beta chain) was seen at least ten times. The entry originates in a study of CD8 T cells in ankylosing spondylitis. V lost 4 bases to trimming and J lost 0 bases; unmatched junction nucleotides: 3. The CDR3 has 15 amino acids. Germline CDR1 is SGHRS and CDR2 is YFSETQ. Using its own MiXCR run on the 5' RACE reads, TCRdb lists one record per CDR3 protein. The sample lists more than 100,000 distinct CDR3 sequences; roughly 11% were seen once. This receptor was obtained from a female donor with ankylosing spondylitis or in good health (not recorded which). Sequenced input: blood, either unsorted or a sorted T cell fraction (not recorded which). This chain joins TRBV5-1 and TRBJ1-2; the match to TRBD1 covers 10 bases. The CDR3 protein is CASSGGTGANYGYTF. The CDR3 DNA follows: TGCGCCAGCAGCGGAGGGACAGGGGCTAACTATGGCTACACCTTC.